Reported below is one T cell receptor beta chain. Its antigen is undetermined. Then a second PCR, running roughly 7 to 11 cycles, was carried out with a sample-barcoded 5' primer and a J-beta primer mix. TCRdb re-analysed the 5' RACE reads in MiXCR, keeping a single row per CDR3 protein. Found here are approximately 730,000 distinct CDR3 sequences, 40% to 45% of them singletons; the top ten hold 20% to 25%. The source of the sample is a study of blood T cells in healthy people across ages. Overall study results and limits: Expanded clonotype changes were possibly confounded by unknown donor CMV status. Roughly linear age-related decline in beta diversity appeared, significant by age roughly 40.

Researchers isolated at least 7 million PBMCs per sample. The CDR3 consists of 14 residues. V dropped 6 bases and J dropped 1; count of bases not matched to a gene: 6. Germline CDR1 DFQATT, CDR2 SNEGSKA (reference sequence). The rearrangement links TRBV20-1 to TRBJ2-1, with TRBD2 matching over 7 bases. Sequences were obtained from blood. This receptor was identified in a woman aged 60-70 years in good health. The CDR3, as DNA: TGCAGTGCACCCCCTAGCGGATCCTACAATGAGCAGTTCTTC. Translated, it gives CSAPPSGSYNEQFF.